By frequency in the sample, the clone carrying this T cell receptor (beta chain) is medium-sized. Its target is not known. This entry comes from a study of T-cell memory formation after mild COVID-19. Study outcomes and limitations: In pre-infection memory, a portion of responding clones appeared, which suggested that cross-reactive memory joined.

The TCR alpha and TCR beta cDNA libraries, bearing sample barcodes and UMIs, were generated by 5'RACE using constant-segment primers. TCRdb fed the 5' RACE reads into MiXCR, producing one record per CDR3 protein. The profile shows approximately 48,000 distinct CDR3 sequences, over 6.5% of them singletons. Sequenced input: PBMCs or a T cell subset sorted from them (not recorded which). This clonotype was obtained from a man aged 18 to 35 who had mild COVID-19 (a few samples of this study predate the infection). Cell type and time point are not known.

Written as DNA, the CDR3 is TGTGCCAGCAGCTCCCTTTCGAGACTTAGGAAGAACTATGGCTACACCTTC. Translation: CASSSLSRLRKNYGYTF. The chain recombines TRBV7-3 with TRBJ1-2; D call uncertain. Germline-derived CDR1 and CDR2 are SGHTA and FQGTGA. This CDR3 has 17 amino acids. Between the trimmed V and J ends, which lost 4 bases and 2 bases, there was a span of 20 bases.